These 30 T cell receptor beta chains came from one sample sequenced in a study of identical twins. TCRdb re-called the 5' RACE reads through MiXCR, storing one row per CDR3 protein. The profile shows 430,000 or so distinct CDR3 sequences, approximately 24% of them singletons. The same specimen was also included in a second study, on T cells expressing NK-cell markers.

Specimen: CD4+ T cells sorted from blood. The source is a woman aged 18-29 years in good health.

The V and J genes are TRBV5-4 and TRBJ2-7, with D tentatively TRBD1 (6 bases). CDR3 length: 14 amino acids. The V end lost 4 bases, the J end lost 1 base, and 12 bases lay between the germline ends. CDR1 and CDR2 from the germline V gene are SGHNT and YYREEE (reference sequence). Written as DNA, the CDR3 is TGTGCCAGCAGCATCCGGGACAAGTCCTACGAGCAGTACTTC. Its protein product is CASSIRDKSYEQYF.

The genes are TRBV20-1 and TRBJ2-5; D not certain. This CDR3 is 15 amino acids long. The germline CDR1 and CDR2 sequences are DFQATT and SNEGSKA (reference sequence). V dropped 1 base and J dropped 5 bases, with 17 bases sitting between them. CDR3 sequence reads: CSARAPGIISETQYF. Here the CDR3 DNA reads TGCAGTGCTAGAGCGCCGGGTATAATCTCGGAGACCCAGTACTTC.

At least ten counts were recorded for this clonotype. The CDR3 is CASSLLAGAYNEQFF. The CDR3 nucleotides are TGTGCCAGCAGTTTACTAGCGGGAGCCTACAATGAGCAGTTCTTC. This rearrangement joins TRBV12-3 or TRBV12-4 to TRBJ2-1; 10 bases line up with TRBD2. CDR3 length: 15 residues. V was clipped by 2 bases and J by 2 bases; unmatched bases: 0.

The V gene is TRBV5-1, the J gene TRBJ2-7, with TRBD1 identical over 7 bases. CDR3 length equals 14 residues. Germline loops: CDR1 SGHRS, CDR2 YFSETQ. The V and J ends lost 4 bases and 3 bases, in that order; junction bases with no gene match: 7. CDR3 sequence: CASSLGDSIYEQYF. The CDR3 nucleotides read TGCGCCAGCAGCCTAGGGGACAGTATCTACGAGCAGTACTTC.

The V call is TRBV5-5, the J call TRBJ2-2; D is perhaps TRBD1 (5 bases). Trimming pared 0 bases from V and 3 bases from J, leaving 12 bases between. The CDR3 runs 16 residues. Germline-derived CDR1 and CDR2 are SGHKS and YYEKEE (reference sequence). CDR3 DNA sequence: TGTGCCAGCAGCTTGGGGGCAGGGTCGGACACCGGGGAGCTGTTTTTT. It is translated as CASSLGAGSDTGELFF.

This clonotype was found a few times. The gene calls are TRBV2 and TRBJ2-3; TRBD2 matches 11 bases. The CDR3 has 16 residues. J was trimmed by 5 bases and V by 7 bases; bases with no gene match: 11. Germline V gene sequence: CDR1 SNHLY, CDR2 FYNNEI. The CDR3 sequence: CASTGRSLAGGDTQYF. Written as DNA, the CDR3 is TGTGCCAGCACGGGACGGTCTCTAGCGGGGGGAGATACGCAGTATTTT.

This clonotype has a handful of counts. J is TRBJ1-1 and V is TRBV10-3; 7 nucleotides line up with TRBD1. This CDR3 has 15 amino acids. V lost 2 bases to trimming and J lost 2 bases; unmatched junction nucleotides: 5. Looked up from germline, CDR1 is ENHRY and CDR2 is SYGVKD. The CDR3 loop reads CAISEVRGSNTEAFF. CDR3 DNA sequence: TGTGCCATCAGTGAGGTCAGGGGGTCAAACACTGAAGCTTTCTTT.

The chain joins TRBV7-2 to TRBJ2-4; a possible D gene is TRBD2 (6 bases). Deletions cut 2 bases from V and 13 bases from J, with 15 bases between. The CDR3 contains 13 residues. The V gene's germline CDR1 is SGHTA and CDR2 FQGNSA. CDR3 coding DNA: TGTGCCAGCAGCTTACAAATTAGGGAGGCCCAGTACTTC. It specifies CASSLQIREAQYF.

This clonotype has just a few counts. This chain connects TRBV5-1 to TRBJ1-2, with D possibly matching TRBD1 (6 bases). The germline CDR1 and CDR2 sequences are SGHRS and YFSETQ. Trimming removed 2 bases from V and 5 bases from J, with 10 bases in between. This CDR3 has 13 residues. The CDR3 protein is CASSFDRWYGYTF. CDR3 DNA: TGCGCCAGCAGCTTCGACAGGTGGTATGGCTACACCTTC.

The rearrangement links TRBV5-1 to TRBJ2-5, with TRBD1 identical over 10 bases. The CDR3 contains 16 residues. The germline CDR1 and CDR2 sequences are SGHRS and YFSETQ. Trimming took 2 bases from V and 2 from J; bases not matched to a gene: 6. Written as DNA, the CDR3 is TGCGCCAGCAGCTTTGGGGACAGGGGACGGCAAGAGACCCAGTACTTC. This translates into CASSFGDRGRQETQYF.

The J gene is TRBJ2-7, the V gene TRBV7-2, with 7 bases lining up with TRBD2. Germline V gene data show CDR1 as SGHTA and CDR2 as FQGNSA. The CDR3 is made up of 14 amino acids. V gave up 0 bases and J gave up 4 bases; unmatched junction bases: 3. This CDR3 reads CASSLARERYEQYF. CDR3 bases: TGTGCCAGCAGCTTAGCGCGGGAGAGGTACGAGCAGTACTTC.

This clonotype turned up a few times. V usage is TRBV27 and J usage is TRBJ2-3; TRBD1 agrees at 7 bases. Per the germline V gene, CDR1 is MNHEY and CDR2 is SMNVEV (reference sequence). The length of the CDR3 is 15 residues. With V trimmed by 6 bases and J by 0 bases, 6 bases remained unmatched. The CDR3 here is CASSTGTASTDTQYF. The CDR3 region has the DNA TGTGCCAGCAGCACCGGGACAGCTAGCACAGATACGCAGTATTTT.

The chain is built from TRBV10-3 and TRBJ2-7; D is uncertain. In germline, CDR1 is ENHRY, CDR2 SYGVKD. Trimming took 6 bases from V and 0 from J, leaving 18 bases between them. The CDR3 runs to 16 residues. The CDR3 here is CAIRPKLDGYSYEQYF. The CDR3 DNA is TGTGCCATCAGACCCAAGTTGGACGGTTACTCCTACGAGCAGTACTTC.

This clonotype has only a few counts. The CDR3: CATSRGGSAGAFF. CDR3 coding DNA: TGTGCCACCAGCAGAGGCGGTTCAGCTGGAGCTTTCTTT. The chain links TRBV15 to TRBJ1-1, with D uncertain. V was shortened by 1 base and J by 10 bases, with 13 bases between the two germline ends. Per the germline V gene, CDR1 is LNHNV and CDR2 is YYDKDF (reference sequence). CDR3 length: 13 amino acids.

V gene TRBV5-1 combines with J gene TRBJ2-1; D unclear. This CDR3 has 13 residues. Per germline, CDR1 SGHRS and CDR2 YFSETQ. Trimming pared 3 bases from V and 5 bases from J, leaving 9 bases between. The CDR3 protein is CASSSYFDNEQFF. The CDR3 DNA sequence: TGCGCCAGCAGCTCCTATTTCGACAATGAGCAGTTCTTC.

The V gene is TRBV6-2 or TRBV6-3, the J gene TRBJ2-7; D uncertain. CDR1 is MNHEY and CDR2 is SVGEGT in the germline V gene. The V end was cut by 0 bases, the J end by 5 bases, with 11 bases between. The CDR3 spans 14 residues. This CDR3 reads CASSYSHRVHEQYF. The CDR3 coding sequence is TGTGCCAGCAGTTACTCGCATAGGGTCCACGAGCAGTACTTC.

The V gene is TRBV2, the J gene TRBJ2-3, with TRBD2 identical over 7 bases. This CDR3 region has 13 residues. CDR1 and CDR2 (germline): SNHLY, FYNNEI. Trimming took 6 bases from V and 10 from J; bases not matched to a gene: 10. The CDR3 coding sequence is TGTGCCAGCAGGGGGGGGGATCCGAATGCGCAGTATTTT. It encodes CASRGGDPNAQYF.

This clonotype was observed a few times. The genes are TRBV7-2 and TRBJ2-1; tentatively, D is TRBD2 (5 bases). Looked up from germline, CDR1 is SGHTA and CDR2 is FQGNSA. Trimming shortened V by 3 bases and J by 6 bases, and 15 bases separated the two germline ends. This CDR3 spans 15 amino acids. In DNA, the CDR3 is TGTGCCAGCAGCTTTGGACCGGCCGCGGGCAATGAGCAGTTCTTC. This translates into CASSFGPAAGNEQFF.

The chain combines TRBV20-1 with TRBJ1-5; no clear D. Germline V gene data show CDR1 as DFQATT and CDR2 as SNEGSKA (reference sequence). V lost 0 bases and J 0 bases, leaving 18 bases between the germline ends. The CDR3 contains 18 residues. The CDR3 region is CSARDNTPGLYSNQPQHF. The CDR3 bases are TGCAGTGCTAGAGATAATACCCCCGGACTCTATAGCAATCAGCCCCAGCATTTT.

This clonotype has only a few counts. J is TRBJ2-3 and V is TRBV6-2 or TRBV6-3; no reliable D call. The CDR3 length is 15 residues. Trimming removed 0 bases at V and 1 base at J, with 8 bases between. The germline V gene has CDR1 MNHEY and CDR2 SVGEGT. This CDR3 reads CASSYSSTGTDTQYF. DNA of the CDR3: TGTGCCAGCAGTTACTCCTCTACTGGCACAGATACGCAGTATTTT.

This clonotype was counted many times. CDR3 residues: CASISPPGQKNTEAFF. The CDR3 nucleotides are TGTGCCAGCATTTCCCCGCCGGGACAGAAGAACACTGAAGCTTTCTTT. J is TRBJ1-1 and V is TRBV6-5; 7 bases map to TRBD1. Trimming at V came to 7 bases and at J to 1 base, leaving 12 bases not matched to a gene. The CDR3 has 16 residues. Germline values: CDR1 MNHEY, CDR2 SVGAGI.

This clonotype was found a few times. This chain connects TRBV25-1 to TRBJ2-1, with 10 bases that match TRBD2. Germline V gene sequence: CDR1 MGHDK, CDR2 SYGVNS. The CDR3 has 13 residues. The J segment lost 3 bases and the V segment lost 10 bases, leaving 3 bases of the junction unmatched. The CDR3 protein is CATGTSDYNEQFF. Here the CDR3 DNA reads TGTGCCACCGGGACTAGCGACTACAATGAGCAGTTCTTC.

CDR3 nucleotide sequence: TGCAGTGCGCCCGGGCGGACGAACACTGAAGCTTTCTTT. This codes for CSAPGRTNTEAFF. The chain is built from TRBV20-1 and TRBJ1-1; D is unresolved. The germline V and J ends were trimmed by 6 bases and 1 base, with 12 bases remaining between them. The germline V gene has CDR1 DFQATT and CDR2 SNEGSKA (reference sequence). This CDR3 is 13 amino acids long.

The chain employs TRBV20-1 and TRBJ1-2; D perhaps matches TRBD1 (6 bases). V was trimmed by 3 bases and J by 13 bases, leaving 18 bases between them. CDR1 is DFQATT, CDR2 SNEGSKA, per germline (reference sequence). The CDR3 spans 12 residues. CDR3 DNA: TGCAGTGCTAGGAAGCAGGGGCCCGCGGTCACCTTC. This gives the protein CSARKQGPAVTF.

This clonotype was seen a few times. The chain employs TRBV5-1 and TRBJ1-2; D call uncertain. CDR3 length equals 14 residues. Germline lookup yields CDR1 SGHRS and CDR2 YFSETQ. V was trimmed by 0 bases and J by 4 bases, leaving 10 bases between them. The CDR3 here is CASSLGQTPYGYTF. The CDR3 DNA is TGCGCCAGCAGCTTGGGTCAGACGCCCTATGGCTACACCTTC.

The genes are TRBV5-1 and TRBJ2-1; TRBD1 agrees at 9 bases. The CDR3 runs to 12 residues. With 3 bases clipped from V and 15 bases from J, the junction kept 7 bases outside the gene matches. In germline, CDR1 is SGHRS, CDR2 YFSETQ. Here the CDR3 reads CASSSRGTGLFF. The CDR3 DNA follows: TGCGCCAGCAGCTCTAGGGGGACAGGGCTGTTCTTC.

This clonotype has at least ten counts. CDR3 bases: TGTGCCATCAGTGTAACAGCGGAAAGTTACAATGAGCAGTTCTTC. Translation: CAISVTAESYNEQFF. V and J are TRBV10-3 and TRBJ2-1; possible D gene TRBD2, 5 bases. There are 15 residues in the CDR3. Trimming took off 4 bases at V and 4 bases at J, with 14 bases between the two ends. Germline CDR1 and CDR2: ENHRY and SYGVKD.

This chain joins TRBV12-3 or TRBV12-4 and TRBJ2-7; 8 nucleotides agree with TRBD1. After removal of 5 bases from V and 4 bases from J, the junction contained 13 bases not matched to a gene. The CDR3 totals 16 residues. CDR3 DNA: TGTGCCAGCAGTCCTCGGACAGGGAAGCATAGGTACGAGCAGTACTTC. Protein product: CASSPRTGKHRYEQYF.

This clonotype was observed a few times. The CDR3 nucleotides read TGTGCCAGCAGTCCCCACGGACAGGGACCGAGCACAGATACGCAGTATTTT. It is translated as CASSPHGQGPSTDTQYF. The chain combines TRBV12-3 or TRBV12-4 with TRBJ2-3; 8 nucleotides line up with TRBD1. V was clipped by 5 bases and J by 0 bases; unmatched bases: 10. The CDR3 spans 17 residues.

The V gene is TRBV15, the J gene TRBJ2-7; 7 positions match TRBD2. The CDR3 covers 15 residues. Germline loops: CDR1 LNHNV, CDR2 YYDKDF (reference sequence). J was trimmed by 7 bases and V by 5 bases; bases with no gene match: 14. The CDR3 bases are TGTGCCACCAGCGGGGGACTACCCCCCCTGGAGGAGCAGTACTTC. It specifies CATSGGLPPLEEQYF. The entire variable domain, with the rest obtained from reference TRBV15 and TRBJ2-7, is as follows: DAMVIQNPRYQVTQFGKPVTLSCSQTLNHNVMYWYQQKSSQAPKLLFHYYDKDFNNEADTPDNFQSRRPNTSFCFLDIRSPGLGDTAMYLCATSGGLPPLEEQYFGPGTRLTVT.